The 2 T cell receptor beta chains below all came from one sample that was sequenced in a study of T cell repertoires in cytomegalovirus infection. Via MiXCR, TCRdb re-called the reads, giving one row per CDR3 protein. The sample carries about 740,000 distinct CDR3 sequences, under 40% recorded once. Material: PBMCs. Receptor source: a human donor in good health (CMV status not recorded). Some clones in this sample may be carry-over from other donors' samples.

This clonotype appeared many times. The CDR3 DNA sequence: TGTGCCAGCAGCCTAAGCGAAGGACACGACTATGGCTACACCTTC. Translated: CASSLSEGHDYGYTF. This rearrangement joins TRBV7-8 to TRBJ1-2; tentative D call: TRBD1 (5 bases). From germline, CDR1 is SGHVS and CDR2 FQNEAQ. This CDR3 has 15 amino acids. Trimming removed 5 bases from V and 3 bases from J, with 16 bases in between.

The rearrangement joins TRBV3-1 to TRBJ2-5, with 8 bases fitting TRBD2. V trimming: 4 bases; J trimming: 5 bases; junction bases outside the gene matches: 12. The CDR3 covers 16 residues. Germline assignment: CDR1 LGHDT and CDR2 YNNKEL (reference sequence). For the CDR3, the DNA is TGTGCCAGCAGCCGGCACGCAATGGGACTAGGGGAGACCCAGTACTTC. As protein: CASSRHAMGLGETQYF.